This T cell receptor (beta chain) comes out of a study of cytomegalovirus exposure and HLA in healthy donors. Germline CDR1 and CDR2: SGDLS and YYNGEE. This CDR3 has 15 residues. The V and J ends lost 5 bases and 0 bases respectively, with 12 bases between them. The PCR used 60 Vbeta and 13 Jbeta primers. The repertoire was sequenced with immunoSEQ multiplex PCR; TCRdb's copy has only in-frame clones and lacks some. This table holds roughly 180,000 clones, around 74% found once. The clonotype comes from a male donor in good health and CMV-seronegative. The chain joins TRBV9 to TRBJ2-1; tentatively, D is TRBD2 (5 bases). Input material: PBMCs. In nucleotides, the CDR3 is TGTGCCAGCAGACCGGACTTGAGCTCCTACAATGAGCAGTTCTTC. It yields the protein CASRPDLSSYNEQFF.